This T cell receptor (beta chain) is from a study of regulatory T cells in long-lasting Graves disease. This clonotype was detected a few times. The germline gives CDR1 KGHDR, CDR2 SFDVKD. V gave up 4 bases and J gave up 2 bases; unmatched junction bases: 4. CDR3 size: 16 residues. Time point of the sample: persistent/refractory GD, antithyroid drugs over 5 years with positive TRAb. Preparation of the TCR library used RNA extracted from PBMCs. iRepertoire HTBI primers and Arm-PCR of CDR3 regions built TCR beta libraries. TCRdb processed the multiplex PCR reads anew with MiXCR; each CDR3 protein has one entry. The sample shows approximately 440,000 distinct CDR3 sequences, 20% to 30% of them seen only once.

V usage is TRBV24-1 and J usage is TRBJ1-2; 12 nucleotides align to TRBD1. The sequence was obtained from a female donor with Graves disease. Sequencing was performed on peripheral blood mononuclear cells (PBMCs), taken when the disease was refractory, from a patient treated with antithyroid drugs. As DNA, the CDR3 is TGTGCCACCAGTGAGATCGGGACAGGGGGCAACTATGGCTACACCTTC. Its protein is CATSEIGTGGNYGYTF.